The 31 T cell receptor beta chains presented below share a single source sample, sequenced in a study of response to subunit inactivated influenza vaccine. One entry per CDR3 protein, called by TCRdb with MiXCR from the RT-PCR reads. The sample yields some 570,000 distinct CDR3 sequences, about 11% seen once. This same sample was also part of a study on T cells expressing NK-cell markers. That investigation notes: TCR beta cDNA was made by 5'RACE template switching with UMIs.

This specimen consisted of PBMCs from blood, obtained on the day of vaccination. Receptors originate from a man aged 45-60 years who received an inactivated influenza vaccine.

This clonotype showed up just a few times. CDR3 bases: TGCAGTGCTACTAGCGGGGGGAATCGCGGGGAGCAGTTCTTC. Its translation: CSATSGGNRGEQFF. The chain uses TRBV20-1 and TRBJ2-1, with 11 bases aligning to TRBD2. Germline lookup yields CDR1 DFQATT and CDR2 SNEGSKA (reference sequence). CDR3 length: 14 amino acids. Trimming removed 4 bases from V and 10 bases from J; junction bases left unmatched: 9.

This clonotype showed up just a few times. CDR3 in DNA: TGTGCCAGCTCACCCCACAGGGAATACGAGCAGTACTTC. It codes for CASSPHREYEQYF. The chain is built from TRBV18 and TRBJ2-7, with D perhaps TRBD1 (6 bases). Germline CDR1 KGHSH, CDR2 LQKENI. This CDR3 comprises 13 residues. Trimming removed 3 bases at V and 4 bases at J, with 10 bases between.

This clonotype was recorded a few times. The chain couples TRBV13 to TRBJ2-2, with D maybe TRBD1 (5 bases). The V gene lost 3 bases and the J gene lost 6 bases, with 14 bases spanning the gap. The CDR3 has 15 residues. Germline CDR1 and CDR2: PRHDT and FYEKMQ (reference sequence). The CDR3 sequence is CASSLAQGLAGELFF. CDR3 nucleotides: TGTGCCAGCAGCTTGGCGCAGGGTCTGGCCGGGGAGCTGTTTTTT.

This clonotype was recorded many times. Here the CDR3 reads CASSFTGGGWNTGELFF. Here the CDR3 DNA reads TGTGCCAGCAGTTTCACAGGGGGCGGGTGGAACACCGGGGAGCTGTTTTTT. V and J are TRBV12-3 or TRBV12-4 and TRBJ2-2; TRBD1 matches at 9 bases. V lost 3 bases, J lost 1 base, and 6 bases stayed unmatched. The length of the CDR3 is 17 residues.

The CDR3 sequence is CASSPLNRGVINEQFF. The CDR3 DNA reads TGTGCCAGCAGCCCCTTAAACAGGGGAGTCATCAATGAGCAGTTCTTC. This chain uses TRBV7-9 with TRBJ2-1, with TRBD1 matching over 7 bases. The CDR3 covers 16 residues. V shed 5 bases, J shed 6 bases, and the junction held 13 bases outside the gene matches. Germline CDR1 SEHNR, CDR2 FQNEAQ (reference sequence).

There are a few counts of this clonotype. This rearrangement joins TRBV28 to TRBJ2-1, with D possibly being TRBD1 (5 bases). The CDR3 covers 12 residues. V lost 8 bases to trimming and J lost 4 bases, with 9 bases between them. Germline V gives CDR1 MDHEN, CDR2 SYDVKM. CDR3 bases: TGTGCCAGCGGCAGGGAATACAATGAGCAGTTCTTC. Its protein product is CASGREYNEQFF.

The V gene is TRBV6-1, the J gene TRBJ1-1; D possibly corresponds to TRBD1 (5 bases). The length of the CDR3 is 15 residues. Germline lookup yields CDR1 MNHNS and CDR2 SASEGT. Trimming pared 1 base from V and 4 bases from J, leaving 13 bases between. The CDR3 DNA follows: TGTGCCAGCAGTGAAGTAACGGGTGGGGGCACTGAAGCTTTCTTT. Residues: CASSEVTGGGTEAFF.

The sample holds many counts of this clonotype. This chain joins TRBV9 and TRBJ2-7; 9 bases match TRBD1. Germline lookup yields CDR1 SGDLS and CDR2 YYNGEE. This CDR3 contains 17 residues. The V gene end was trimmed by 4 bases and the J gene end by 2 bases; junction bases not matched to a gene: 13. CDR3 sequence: CASSPQGQGLGAYEQYF. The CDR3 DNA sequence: TGTGCCAGCAGCCCTCAGGGACAGGGACTGGGGGCCTACGAGCAGTACTTC.

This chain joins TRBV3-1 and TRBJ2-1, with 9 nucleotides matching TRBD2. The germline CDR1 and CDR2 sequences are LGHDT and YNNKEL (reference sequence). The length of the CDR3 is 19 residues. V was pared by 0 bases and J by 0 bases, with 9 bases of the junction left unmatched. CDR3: CASSQDLGGRVSSYNEQFF. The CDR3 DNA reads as TGTGCCAGCAGCCAAGATCTCGGCGGGAGGGTTAGCTCCTACAATGAGCAGTTCTTC.

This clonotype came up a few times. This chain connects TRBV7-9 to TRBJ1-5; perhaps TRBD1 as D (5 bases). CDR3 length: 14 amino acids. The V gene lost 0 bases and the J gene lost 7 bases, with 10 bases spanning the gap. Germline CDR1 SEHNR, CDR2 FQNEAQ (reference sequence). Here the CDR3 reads CASSLAGGAQPQHF. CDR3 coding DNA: TGTGCCAGCAGCTTAGCAGGAGGGGCCCAGCCCCAGCATTTT.

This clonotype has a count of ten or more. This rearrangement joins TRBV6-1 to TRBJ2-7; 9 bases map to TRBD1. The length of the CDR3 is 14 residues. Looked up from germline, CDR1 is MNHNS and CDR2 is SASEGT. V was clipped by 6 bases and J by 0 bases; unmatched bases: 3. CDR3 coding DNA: TGTGCCAGCAGCTGGGACAGGGCCTCCTACGAGCAGTACTTC. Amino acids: CASSWDRASYEQYF.

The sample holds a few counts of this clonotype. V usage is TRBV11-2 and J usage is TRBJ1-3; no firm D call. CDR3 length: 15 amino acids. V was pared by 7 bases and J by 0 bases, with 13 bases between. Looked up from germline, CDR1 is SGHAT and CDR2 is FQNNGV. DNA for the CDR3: TGTGCCAGCACTCTCCCGAGGGCCTCTGGAAACACCATATATTTT. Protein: CASTLPRASGNTIYF.

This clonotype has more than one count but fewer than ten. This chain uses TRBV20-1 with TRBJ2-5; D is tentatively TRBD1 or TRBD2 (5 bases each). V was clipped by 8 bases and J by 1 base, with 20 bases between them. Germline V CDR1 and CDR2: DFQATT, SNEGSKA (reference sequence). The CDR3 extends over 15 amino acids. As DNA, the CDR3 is TGCAGTCTCAAGGCTGGGGGTTCCATCCAAGAGACCCAGTACTTC. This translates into CSLKAGGSIQETQYF.

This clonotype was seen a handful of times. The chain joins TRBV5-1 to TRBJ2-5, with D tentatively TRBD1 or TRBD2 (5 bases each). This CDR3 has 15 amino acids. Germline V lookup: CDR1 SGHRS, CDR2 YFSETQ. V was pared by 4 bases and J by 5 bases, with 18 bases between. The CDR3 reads CASSPAGTRGETQYF. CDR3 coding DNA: TGCGCCAGCAGCCCGGCCGGGACCCGTGGGGAGACCCAGTACTTC.

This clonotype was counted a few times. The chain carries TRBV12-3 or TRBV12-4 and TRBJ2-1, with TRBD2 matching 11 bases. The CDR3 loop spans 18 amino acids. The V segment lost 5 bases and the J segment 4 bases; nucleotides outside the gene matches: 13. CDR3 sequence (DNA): TGTGCCAGCAGTCCCAAATCTTTACTAGCGGGGGTATACAATGAGCAGTTCTTC. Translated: CASSPKSLLAGVYNEQFF.

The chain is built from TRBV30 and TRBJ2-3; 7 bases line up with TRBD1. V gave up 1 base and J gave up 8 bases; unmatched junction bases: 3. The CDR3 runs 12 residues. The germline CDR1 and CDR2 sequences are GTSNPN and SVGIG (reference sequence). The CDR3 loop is CAWSATGVTQYF. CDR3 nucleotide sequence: TGTGCCTGGAGTGCAACAGGGGTTACGCAGTATTTT.

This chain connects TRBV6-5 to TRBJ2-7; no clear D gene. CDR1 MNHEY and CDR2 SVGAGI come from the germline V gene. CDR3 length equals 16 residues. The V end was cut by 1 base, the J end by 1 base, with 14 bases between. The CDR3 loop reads CASSYYIPVGSYEQYF. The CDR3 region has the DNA TGTGCCAGCAGTTACTACATCCCCGTTGGGTCCTACGAGCAGTACTTC.

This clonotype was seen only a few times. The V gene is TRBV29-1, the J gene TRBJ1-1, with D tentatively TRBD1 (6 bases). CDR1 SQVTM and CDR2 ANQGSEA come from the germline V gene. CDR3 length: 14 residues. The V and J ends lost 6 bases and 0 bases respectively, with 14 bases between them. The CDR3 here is CSVAPQGLNTEAFF. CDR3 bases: TGCAGCGTCGCACCACAGGGTTTGAACACTGAAGCTTTCTTT.

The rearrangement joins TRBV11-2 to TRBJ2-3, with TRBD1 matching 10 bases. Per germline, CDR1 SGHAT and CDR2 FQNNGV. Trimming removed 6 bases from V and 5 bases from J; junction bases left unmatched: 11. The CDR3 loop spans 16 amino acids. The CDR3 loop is CASSISGTGVKDTQYF. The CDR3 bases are TGTGCCAGCAGTATTTCCGGGACAGGGGTAAAAGATACGCAGTATTTT. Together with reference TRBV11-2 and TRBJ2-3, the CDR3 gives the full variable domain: EAGVAQSPRYKIIEKRQSVAFWCNPISGHATLYWYQQILGQGPKLLIQFQNNGVVDDSQLPKDRFSAERLKGVDSTLKIQPAKLEDSAVYLCASSISGTGVKDTQYFGPGTRLTVL.

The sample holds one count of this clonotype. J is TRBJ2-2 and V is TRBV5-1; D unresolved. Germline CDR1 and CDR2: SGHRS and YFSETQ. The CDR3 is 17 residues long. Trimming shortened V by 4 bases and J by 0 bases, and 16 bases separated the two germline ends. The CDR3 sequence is CASSPGSPGPNTGELFF. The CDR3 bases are TGCGCCAGCAGCCCCGGCTCTCCCGGCCCGAACACCGGGGAGCTGTTTTTT.

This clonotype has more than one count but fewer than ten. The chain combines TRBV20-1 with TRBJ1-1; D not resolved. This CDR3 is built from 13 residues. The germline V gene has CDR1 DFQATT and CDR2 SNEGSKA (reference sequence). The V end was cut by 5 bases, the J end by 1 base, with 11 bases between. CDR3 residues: CSAGVFANTEAFF. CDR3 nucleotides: TGCAGTGCTGGGGTTTTTGCGAACACTGAAGCTTTCTTT.

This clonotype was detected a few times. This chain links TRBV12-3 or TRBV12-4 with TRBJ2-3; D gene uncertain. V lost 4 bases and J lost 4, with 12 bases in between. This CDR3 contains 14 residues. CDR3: CASSSQPKADTQYF. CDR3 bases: TGTGCCAGCAGTTCCCAGCCCAAGGCAGATACGCAGTATTTT.

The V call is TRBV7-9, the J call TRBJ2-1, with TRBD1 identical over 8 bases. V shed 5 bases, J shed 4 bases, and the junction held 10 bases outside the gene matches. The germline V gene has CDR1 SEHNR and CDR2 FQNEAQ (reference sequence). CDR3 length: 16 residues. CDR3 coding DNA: TGTGCCAGCAGCCCGGCTCAGGGGGCGGGTTACAATGAGCAGTTCTTC. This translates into CASSPAQGAGYNEQFF. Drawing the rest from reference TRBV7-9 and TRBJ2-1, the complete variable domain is DTGVSQNPRHKITKRGQNVTFRCDPISEHNRLYWYRQTLGQGPEFLTYFQNEAQLEKSRLLSDRFSAERPKGSFSTLEIQRTEQGDSAMYLCASSPAQGAGYNEQFFGPGTRLTVL.

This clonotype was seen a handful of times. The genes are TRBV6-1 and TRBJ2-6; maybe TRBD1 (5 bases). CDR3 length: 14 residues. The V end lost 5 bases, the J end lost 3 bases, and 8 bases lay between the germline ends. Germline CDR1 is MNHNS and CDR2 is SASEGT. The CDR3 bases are TGTGCCAGCAGTCCAGGGTTTGGGGCCAACGTCCTGACTTTC. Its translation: CASSPGFGANVLTF.

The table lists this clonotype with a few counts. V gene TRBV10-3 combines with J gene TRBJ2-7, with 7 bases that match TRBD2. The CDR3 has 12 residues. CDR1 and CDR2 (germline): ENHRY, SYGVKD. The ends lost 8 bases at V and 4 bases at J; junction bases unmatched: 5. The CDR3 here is CAIAGVSYEQYF. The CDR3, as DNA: TGTGCCATCGCGGGAGTCTCGTACGAGCAGTACTTC.

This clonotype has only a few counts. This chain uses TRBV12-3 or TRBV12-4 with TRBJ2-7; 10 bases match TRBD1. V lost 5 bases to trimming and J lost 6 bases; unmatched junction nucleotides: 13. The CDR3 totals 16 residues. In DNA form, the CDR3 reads TGTGCCAGCAGTCCCCCCTGGGGACAGGGGTTGGGCGAGCAGTACTTC. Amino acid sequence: CASSPPWGQGLGEQYF.

CDR3 coding DNA: TGTGCCAGCAGCTCCGAAGTCGGGACAGGGCGTCTCTACACCTTC. Protein sequence: CASSSEVGTGRLYTF. This chain joins TRBV7-2 and TRBJ1-2; TRBD1 matches 9 bases. The CDR3 runs 15 residues. The V and J ends lost 4 bases and 10 bases, in that order; junction bases with no gene match: 13. Per germline, CDR1 SGHTA and CDR2 FQGNSA.

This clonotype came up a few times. In DNA form, the CDR3 reads TGTGCCACCAGTAAACAGGGGAGCTCCTACAATGAGCAGTTCTTC. This gives the protein CATSKQGSSYNEQFF. The genes are TRBV24-1 and TRBJ2-1; TRBD1 aligns across 7 bases. In germline, CDR1 is KGHDR, CDR2 SFDVKD. The CDR3 totals 15 residues. V dropped 6 bases and J dropped 0; count of bases not matched to a gene: 4.

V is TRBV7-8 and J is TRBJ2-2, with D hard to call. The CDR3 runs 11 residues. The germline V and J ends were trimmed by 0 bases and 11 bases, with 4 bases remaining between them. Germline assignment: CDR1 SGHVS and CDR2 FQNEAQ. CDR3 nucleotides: TGTGCCAGCAGCTTAGCGGTAGAGCTGTTTTTT. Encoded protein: CASSLAVELFF.

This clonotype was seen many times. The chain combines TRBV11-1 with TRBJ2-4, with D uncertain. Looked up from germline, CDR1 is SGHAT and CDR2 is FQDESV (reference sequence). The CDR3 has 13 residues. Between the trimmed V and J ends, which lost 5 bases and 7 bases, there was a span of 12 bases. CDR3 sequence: CASSLLLSNIQYF. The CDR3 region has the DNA TGTGCCAGCAGCCTCCTGCTCAGTAACATTCAGTACTTC.

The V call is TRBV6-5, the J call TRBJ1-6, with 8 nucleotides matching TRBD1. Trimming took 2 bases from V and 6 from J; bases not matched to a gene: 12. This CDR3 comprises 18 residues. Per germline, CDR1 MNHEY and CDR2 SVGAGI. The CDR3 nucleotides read TGTGCCAGCAGTTACGCGGACAGGGAGAATATCCCTAATTCACCCCTCCACTTT. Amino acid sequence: CASSYADRENIPNSPLHF.